The rows below give T cell receptor beta chains drawn from one sample of a study of blood T cell repertoires in COVID-19. Sequencing used immunoSEQ multiplex PCR; TCRdb keeps in-frame clones, though not all of them. The table has 170,000 or so clones, 80% to 90% seen once. The sample comprised peripheral blood. The receptors were sampled from a man between 50 and 59 years old with active or convalescent COVID-19. The CDR3 runs from the conserved cysteine through the conserved F or W. A D gene is named only where the DNA matches it firmly. Some rows mark clone size as missing; the rest say once, few, many or name a class of expanded clone.

abundance: -; d_gene: -; v_gene: TRBV19; j_gene: TRBJ1-1; CDR3aa: CASSPGEGLNTEAFF; CDR3nt: TGTGCCAGTAGTCCAGGGGAGGGGTTGAACACTGAAGCTTTCTTT
abundance: -; d_gene: -; v_gene: TRBV7-2; j_gene: TRBJ1-2; CDR3aa: CASSLGAGNYGYTF; CDR3nt: TGTGCCAGCAGCTTAGGAGCAGGGAACTATGGCTACACCTTC
abundance: -; d_gene: -; v_gene: TRBV5-1; j_gene: TRBJ2-7; CDR3aa: CASSLPDFGEQYF; CDR3nt: TGCGCCAGCAGCTTGCCTGATTTCGGCGAGCAGTACTTC
abundance: -; d_gene: -; v_gene: TRBV6-6; j_gene: TRBJ2-7; CDR3aa: CASKPGSTSYEQYF; CDR3nt: TGTGCCTCTAAGCCGGGATCAACGTCCTACGAGCAGTACTTC
abundance: -; d_gene: -; v_gene: TRBV25-1; j_gene: TRBJ1-5; CDR3aa: CASRDSLDNQPQHF; CDR3nt: TGTGCCAGCAGGGACAGCCTGGACAATCAGCCCCAGCATTTT
abundance: many; d_gene: -; v_gene: TRBV2; j_gene: TRBJ2-5; CDR3aa: CASSGLAETQYF; CDR3nt: TGTGCCAGCAGTGGGTTAGCTGAGACCCAGTACTTC
abundance: -; d_gene: TRBD1; v_gene: TRBV19; j_gene: TRBJ1-2; CDR3aa: CASRQPTGTNYGYTF; CDR3nt: TGTGCCAGTAGACAACCGACAGGGACCAACTATGGCTACACCTTC
abundance: -; d_gene: -; v_gene: TRBV7-2; j_gene: TRBJ1-6; CDR3aa: CASSLVAGWQGNSPLHF; CDR3nt: TGTGCCAGCAGCTTAGTGGCAGGTTGGCAGGGTAATTCACCCCTCCACTTT
abundance: -; d_gene: -; v_gene: TRBV11-3; j_gene: TRBJ2-1; CDR3aa: CASSLGTTYNEQFF; CDR3nt: TGTGCCAGCAGCTTAGGGACTACCTACAATGAGCAGTTCTTC
abundance: -; d_gene: -; v_gene: TRBV6-5; j_gene: TRBJ2-3; CDR3aa: CASGTGLVGTQYF; CDR3nt: TGTGCCAGCGGGACAGGACTAGTTGGTACGCAGTATTTT
abundance: few; d_gene: TRBD1; v_gene: TRBV30; j_gene: TRBJ1-2; CDR3aa: CAWSTGPGYTF; CDR3nt: TGTGCCTGGTCGACAGGGCCCGGCTACACCTTC
abundance: -; d_gene: -; v_gene: TRBV29-1; j_gene: TRBJ1-2; CDR3aa: CSAMGLTNYGYTF; CDR3nt: TGCAGCGCGATGGGCCTAACTAACTATGGCTACACCTTC
abundance: -; d_gene: TRBD1; v_gene: TRBV27; j_gene: TRBJ1-1; CDR3aa: CASSPTGTEITNTEAFF; CDR3nt: TGTGCCAGCAGCCCGACCGGGACAGAAATAACGAACACTGAAGCTTTCTTT
abundance: -; d_gene: TRBD1; v_gene: TRBV25-1; j_gene: TRBJ1-5; CDR3aa: CASSEWGQGSNQPQHF; CDR3nt: TGTGCCAGCAGTGAATGGGGACAGGGTAGCAATCAGCCCCAGCATTTT
abundance: -; d_gene: TRBD2; v_gene: TRBV4-1; j_gene: TRBJ2-1; CDR3aa: CASSQRTSGAYNEQFF; CDR3nt: TGCGCCAGCAGCCAACGGACTAGCGGGGCTTACAATGAGCAGTTCTTC
abundance: -; d_gene: TRBD1; v_gene: TRBV3-1/TRBV3-2; j_gene: TRBJ1-4; CDR3aa: CASILGTGFEKLFF; CDR3nt: TGTGCCAGCATCCTAGGGACAGGGTTTGAAAAACTGTTTTTT
abundance: -; d_gene: TRBD1; v_gene: TRBV2; j_gene: TRBJ2-2; CDR3aa: CASSGRQGATGELFF; CDR3nt: TGTGCCAGCAGTGGCAGACAGGGGGCGACCGGGGAGCTGTTTTTT
abundance: -; d_gene: -; v_gene: TRBV7-9; j_gene: TRBJ2-3; CDR3aa: CASRPPETGSTDTQYF; CDR3nt: TGTGCCAGCAGACCCCCCGAAACAGGCAGCACAGATACGCAGTATTTT
abundance: -; d_gene: -; v_gene: TRBV12-3/TRBV12-4; j_gene: TRBJ1-3; CDR3aa: CASSLLSGNTIYF; CDR3nt: TGTGCCAGCAGTTTATTGAGTGGAAACACCATATATTTT
abundance: -; d_gene: -; v_gene: TRBV28; j_gene: TRBJ2-5; CDR3aa: CASSPIRTGREETQYF; CDR3nt: TGTGCCAGCAGCCCTATTCGGACAGGGAGGGAAGAGACCCAGTACTTC
abundance: -; d_gene: -; v_gene: TRBV6-1; j_gene: TRBJ2-7; CDR3aa: CASSEALVEGGEQYF; CDR3nt: TGTGCCAGCAGTGAAGCCCTGGTAGAAGGGGGCGAGCAGTACTTC
abundance: -; d_gene: TRBD2; v_gene: TRBV5-1; j_gene: TRBJ2-4; CDR3aa: CASSLGLAGGNIQYF; CDR3nt: TGCGCCAGCAGCTTGGGACTAGCGGGAGGAAACATTCAGTACTTC
abundance: -; d_gene: -; v_gene: TRBV2; j_gene: TRBJ2-1; CDR3aa: CASSGQRNEQFF; CDR3nt: TGTGCCAGCAGTGGACAGAGGAATGAGCAGTTCTTC
abundance: -; d_gene: TRBD2; v_gene: TRBV9; j_gene: TRBJ2-2; CDR3aa: CASTTGASGSTGELFF; CDR3nt: TGTGCCAGCACCACGGGGGCTAGCGGGAGTACCGGGGAGCTGTTTTTT
abundance: -; d_gene: -; v_gene: TRBV5-1; j_gene: TRBJ1-1; CDR3aa: CASSLSTVNTEAFF; CDR3nt: TGCGCCAGCAGCTTGTCAACGGTGAACACTGAAGCTTTCTTT
abundance: -; d_gene: TRBD2; v_gene: TRBV5-1; j_gene: TRBJ2-7; CDR3aa: CASSLDPSGSRYEQYF; CDR3nt: TGCGCCAGCAGCCTAGACCCTAGCGGGAGTAGGTACGAGCAGTACTTC
abundance: -; d_gene: -; v_gene: TRBV11-1; j_gene: TRBJ2-1; CDR3aa: CASSLEVTSYNEQFF; CDR3nt: TGTGCCAGCAGCTTAGAGGTGACTTCATACAATGAGCAGTTCTTC
abundance: -; d_gene: -; v_gene: TRBV7-2; j_gene: TRBJ1-2; CDR3aa: CASSPLGGYGYTF; CDR3nt: TGTGCCAGCAGTCCACTAGGCGGGTATGGCTACACCTTC
abundance: -; d_gene: -; v_gene: TRBV5-1; j_gene: TRBJ2-3; CDR3aa: CASSEGGYGADTQYF; CDR3nt: TGCGCCAGCAGTGAGGGGGGGTACGGAGCAGATACGCAGTATTTT
abundance: -; d_gene: TRBD2; v_gene: TRBV6-5; j_gene: TRBJ2-5; CDR3aa: CASSYGWRGGGETQYF; CDR3nt: TGTGCCAGCAGTTACGGGTGGCGGGGGGGCGGAGAGACCCAGTACTTC
abundance: -; d_gene: -; v_gene: TRBV6-5; j_gene: TRBJ1-1; CDR3aa: CASSYPQEGIAFF; CDR3nt: TGTGCCAGCAGTTACCCCCAGGAGGGTATAGCTTTCTTT
abundance: -; d_gene: TRBD2; v_gene: TRBV18; j_gene: TRBJ2-2; CDR3aa: CASSPPLRGYTGELFF; CDR3nt: TGTGCCAGCTCACCGCCCCTGCGGGGGTACACCGGGGAGCTGTTTTTT
abundance: -; d_gene: TRBD1; v_gene: TRBV7-2; j_gene: TRBJ2-7; CDR3aa: CASSLDWTGGSREQYF; CDR3nt: TGTGCCAGCAGCTTAGATTGGACAGGGGGCTCTAGGGAGCAGTACTTC
abundance: -; d_gene: -; v_gene: TRBV6-5; j_gene: TRBJ2-5; CDR3aa: CASSSVEETQYF; CDR3nt: TGTGCCAGCAGTTCCGTAGAAGAGACCCAGTACTTC
abundance: -; d_gene: -; v_gene: TRBV30; j_gene: TRBJ2-7; CDR3aa: CAWANGDSLLNEQYF; CDR3nt: TGTGCCTGGGCGAACGGGGACTCACTTTTAAACGAGCAGTACTTC
abundance: -; d_gene: -; v_gene: TRBV3-1/TRBV3-2; j_gene: TRBJ2-5; CDR3aa: CASSKTRGGTQYF; CDR3nt: TGTGCCAGCAGCAAAACTAGGGGGGGGACCCAGTACTTC
abundance: -; d_gene: -; v_gene: TRBV7-9; j_gene: TRBJ1-1; CDR3aa: CASSLSENTEAFF; CDR3nt: TGTGCCAGCAGCTTATCAGAGAACACTGAAGCTTTCTTT
abundance: -; d_gene: -; v_gene: TRBV28; j_gene: TRBJ2-5; CDR3aa: CASTTSRLASQETQYF; CDR3nt: TGTGCCAGCACCACATCTCGGCTAGCGAGCCAAGAGACCCAGTACTTC
abundance: once; d_gene: -; v_gene: TRBV6-4; j_gene: TRBJ1-4; CDR3aa: CASSASTNEKLFF; CDR3nt: TGTGCCAGCAGTGCCTCAACTAATGAAAAACTGTTTTTT
abundance: few; d_gene: TRBD1; v_gene: TRBV5-5; j_gene: TRBJ1-5; CDR3aa: CASSFTGGPQPQHF; CDR3nt: TGTGCCAGCAGCTTTACAGGGGGACCTCAGCCCCAGCATTTT
abundance: -; d_gene: -; v_gene: TRBV12-3/TRBV12-4; j_gene: TRBJ2-7; CDR3aa: CASSFKTAYEQYF; CDR3nt: TGTGCCAGCAGTTTTAAAACAGCCTACGAGCAGTACTTC
abundance: -; d_gene: -; v_gene: TRBV29-1; j_gene: TRBJ2-3; CDR3aa: CSVHPRSAEHTDTQYF; CDR3nt: TGCAGCGTTCACCCCAGGTCGGCCGAACACACAGATACGCAGTATTTT
abundance: -; d_gene: TRBD1; v_gene: TRBV2; j_gene: TRBJ1-1; CDR3aa: CATYTGGTEAFF; CDR3nt: TGTGCCACGTATACAGGGGGCACTGAAGCTTTCTTT
abundance: -; d_gene: TRBD2; v_gene: TRBV5-4; j_gene: TRBJ2-7; CDR3aa: CASSLGGRSSGSLYEQYF; CDR3nt: TGTGCCAGCAGCTTGGGGGGTCGGTCTAGCGGGAGTCTATACGAGCAGTACTTC
abundance: -; d_gene: TRBD1; v_gene: TRBV3-1/TRBV3-2; j_gene: TRBJ2-7; CDR3aa: CASSRQGDEQYF; CDR3nt: TGTGCCAGCAGCCGTCAGGGGGACGAGCAGTACTTC
abundance: few; d_gene: -; v_gene: TRBV5-1; j_gene: TRBJ1-6; CDR3aa: CASSLAQGDNSPLHF; CDR3nt: TGCGCCAGCAGCTTGGCACAGGGAGATAATTCACCCCTCCACTTT
abundance: once; d_gene: -; v_gene: TRBV20-1; j_gene: TRBJ1-5; CDR3aa: CSASTGLDQPQHF; CDR3nt: TGCAGTGCCAGTACAGGGTTGGATCAGCCCCAGCATTTT
abundance: -; d_gene: TRBD1; v_gene: TRBV28; j_gene: TRBJ2-4; CDR3aa: CASSQDRGGDIQYF; CDR3nt: TGTGCCAGCAGCCAAGACAGGGGGGGAGACATTCAGTACTTC
abundance: -; d_gene: -; v_gene: TRBV12-5; j_gene: TRBJ1-5; CDR3aa: CASGLRGDQPQHF; CDR3nt: TGTGCTAGTGGTTTGCGGGGGGATCAGCCCCAGCATTTT
abundance: -; d_gene: -; v_gene: TRBV19; j_gene: TRBJ2-7; CDR3aa: CASSLSGRYEQYF; CDR3nt: TGTGCCAGTAGTTTGAGCGGCCGGTACGAGCAGTACTTC
abundance: -; d_gene: -; v_gene: TRBV28; j_gene: TRBJ1-1; CDR3aa: CASSLPVTEAFF; CDR3nt: TGTGCCAGCAGCCTCCCGGTCACTGAAGCTTTCTTT
abundance: -; d_gene: -; v_gene: TRBV9; j_gene: TRBJ2-5; CDR3aa: CASSVGRGGNQETQYF; CDR3nt: TGTGCCAGCAGCGTAGGTAGGGGGGGGAACCAAGAGACCCAGTACTTC
abundance: -; d_gene: -; v_gene: TRBV7-2; j_gene: TRBJ2-1; CDR3aa: CASSFLMGGYNEQFF; CDR3nt: TGTGCCAGCAGCTTTCTCATGGGAGGTTACAATGAGCAGTTCTTC
abundance: -; d_gene: -; v_gene: TRBV30; j_gene: TRBJ1-3; CDR3aa: CAWRVHAGNTIYF; CDR3nt: TGTGCCTGGAGAGTACACGCTGGAAACACCATATATTTT
abundance: -; d_gene: -; v_gene: TRBV5-1; j_gene: TRBJ1-3; CDR3aa: CASSFGLGGRGNTIYF; CDR3nt: TGCGCCAGCAGCTTCGGCCTTGGCGGGCGTGGAAACACCATATATTTT
abundance: -; d_gene: -; v_gene: TRBV6-5; j_gene: TRBJ1-1; CDR3aa: CASSYGGYRASEAFF; CDR3nt: TGTGCCAGCAGTTACGGAGGATATAGGGCTTCTGAAGCTTTCTTT
abundance: -; d_gene: -; v_gene: TRBV30; j_gene: TRBJ1-4; CDR3aa: CAWSSQANEKLFF; CDR3nt: TGTGCCTGGAGTTCACAAGCGAATGAAAAACTGTTTTTT
abundance: -; d_gene: -; v_gene: TRBV4-1; j_gene: TRBJ2-7; CDR3aa: CASSQDTSLQYF; CDR3nt: TGCGCCAGCAGCCAAGATACGAGCTTGCAGTACTTC
abundance: once; d_gene: -; v_gene: TRBV2; j_gene: TRBJ2-2; CDR3aa: CASRRTENTGELFF; CDR3nt: TGTGCCAGCAGACGGACAGAGAACACCGGGGAGCTGTTTTTT